This entry is about one TCR beta chain. Its antigen remains unidentified. This specimen comes from a study of T-cell reconstitution after alpha-beta-depleted transplantation in children. Study-wide results and limits: At day 60, the high TCRbeta diversity found in some patients originated from recipient T cells and thymic progenitors that had survived. Most T-cell counts and diversity one year after the transplant came from T cells that were newly produced. The study reportedly traced alpha-beta T cells about two months after transplant to several hundred expanded graft clones.

Construction of the TCRbeta library involved unique molecular identifiers. TCRdb independently ran MiXCR on the PCR reads; one entry per CDR3 protein. This sample has about 510,000 distinct CDR3 sequences, with approximately 10% found just once. CDR1 and CDR2 (germline): SGHRS, YFSETQ. CDR3 size: 14 residues. The V end was cut by 1 base, the J end by 1 base, with 8 bases between. This chain connects TRBV5-1 to TRBJ1-1; D is unresolved. This specimen consisted of PBMCs, mostly from graft donor cells, obtained 180 days after TCRalphabeta/CD19-depleted stem cell transplant. The receptor comes from a female patient aged 2-9 years who had a stem cell transplant for aplastic anemia, so the T cells may come from the graft donor. In DNA form, the CDR3 reads TGCGCCAGCAGCTTGAATCGGCAGAACACTGAAGCTTTCTTT. Translating it yields CASSLNRQNTEAFF.